The 18 T cell receptor beta chains listed next were all sequenced from one sample in a study of shared clonotypes between healthy human individuals (dated by TCRdb to 2018 to 2021). Library creation used the immunoSEQ multiplex PCR assay. As stored in TCRdb, this immuneACCESS dataset retains in-frame rearrangements with V and J assigned. A fraction of the clones does not appear; measured against another copy, unresolved V genes explain less than half of the discrepancy, and the remainder lacks a known reason. Within this sample are about half a million clones, with 60% to 80% of them counted one time only. The ten most abundant clones make up more than 10% of the sample. The specimen sequenced was PBMCs. The receptors derive from a woman in her 40s in good health. Some clones in this sample may be carry-over from other donors' samples.

The genes are TRBV28 and TRBJ2-3, with TRBD2 matching over 9 bases. The CDR3 runs to 14 residues. The V and J ends lost 8 bases and 2 bases, in that order; junction bases with no gene match: 5. CDR1 MDHEN and CDR2 SYDVKM come from the germline V gene. The CDR3 DNA follows: TGTGCCAGCGAGCTAGCGGGACTCACAGATACGCAGTATTTT. Its translation: CASELAGLTDTQYF. Full variable domain (outside the CDR3, taken from reference TRBV28 and TRBJ2-3): DVKVTQSSRYLVKRTGEKVFLECVQDMDHENMFWYRQDPGLGLRLIYFSYDVKMKEKGDIPEGYSVSREKKERFSLILESASTNQTSMYLCASELAGLTDTQYFGPGTRLTVL.

DNA of the CDR3: TGTGCCAGCTCACCTCGGGCGGATTCGGGCTATGGCTACACCTTC. This encodes CASSPRADSGYGYTF. The chain is built from TRBV18 and TRBJ1-2, with D uncertain. This CDR3 has 15 amino acids. Trimming took 3 bases from V and 4 from J, leaving 15 bases between them. Germline CDR1 reads KGHSH; CDR2 reads LQKENI.

The gene calls are TRBV29-1 and TRBJ2-3; the match to TRBD2 covers 9 bases. The CDR3 consists of 12 residues. Germline V gene lookup returns CDR1 SQVTM and CDR2 ANQGSEA. V shed 5 bases and J 5 bases; nucleotides not matched to a gene: 2. The CDR3 region has the DNA TGCAGCGTTATTAGCGGGGGAGATACGCAGTATTTT. This translates into CSVISGGDTQYF.

This chain links TRBV28 with TRBJ2-7; the D is unclear. From germline, CDR1 is MDHEN and CDR2 SYDVKM. There are 15 residues in the CDR3. The V end lost 5 bases, the J end lost 5 bases, and 19 bases lay between the germline ends. This CDR3 reads CASSKPRLGIDEQYF. In DNA, the CDR3 is TGTGCCAGCAGTAAACCCCGCCTGGGGATCGACGAGCAGTACTTC.

The chain combines TRBV28 with TRBJ2-7; D is undetermined. This CDR3 is built from 12 residues. Germline V gene sequence: CDR1 MDHEN, CDR2 SYDVKM. V lost 6 bases, J lost 1 base, and 7 bases lay in between. The chain's CDR3 is CASSGFSYEQYF. The DNA for the CDR3 is TGTGCCAGCAGCGGGTTTTCCTACGAGCAGTACTTC.

This chain uses TRBV29-1 with TRBJ2-2, with TRBD2 matching over 10 bases. Germline V gene data show CDR1 as SQVTM and CDR2 as ANQGSEA. The CDR3 consists of 15 residues. J lost 6 bases, V lost 7 bases, and 11 bases had no gene match. The CDR3 here is CSALGGSGRSGELFF. The CDR3 coding sequence is TGCAGCGCCCTAGGCGGTAGCGGGAGGTCCGGGGAGCTGTTTTTT.

The chain employs TRBV6-1 and TRBJ2-7; unclear D gene. V was clipped by 1 base and J by 5 bases, with 12 bases between them. Germline assignment: CDR1 MNHNS and CDR2 SASEGT. The CDR3 is made up of 14 amino acids. The CDR3 nucleotides are TGTGCCAGCAGTGAAGGGCAGCCCTCTAACGAGCAGTACTTC. Amino acid sequence: CASSEGQPSNEQYF.

There are a few counts of this clone. The chain has TRBV11-3 and TRBJ2-2, with D maybe TRBD1 (7 bases). Between the trimmed V and J ends, which lost 5 bases and 1 base, there was a span of 17 bases. The germline CDR1 and CDR2 sequences are SGHNT and YENEEA. The CDR3 length is 17 residues. The CDR3 region is CASSGGTALQNTGELFF. The CDR3 coding sequence is TGTGCCAGCAGCGGAGGGACAGCCCTACAGAACACCGGGGAGCTGTTTTTT.

This clone was picked up a small number of times. This chain joins TRBV7-7 and TRBJ2-2; D is possibly TRBD1 or TRBD2 (5 bases each). The CDR3 loop spans 14 amino acids. The V and J ends lost 8 bases and 1 base respectively, with 11 bases between them. CDR1 SSHAT and CDR2 FNYEAQ come from the germline V gene (reference sequence). CDR3 sequence reads: CASARDLNTGELFF. The CDR3 DNA reads as TGTGCCAGCGCCCGGGACCTGAACACCGGGGAGCTGTTTTTT.

CDR3 nucleotides: TGTGCCAGCAGCCAAGGACAGACCTACAATGAGCAGTTCTTC. Protein product: CASSQGQTYNEQFF. The chain couples TRBV7-3 to TRBJ2-1, with D possibly matching TRBD1 (6 bases). The CDR3 sequence is 14 residues long. CDR1 is SGHTA and CDR2 is FQGTGA in the germline V gene. The germline V and J ends were trimmed by 5 bases and 2 bases, with 10 bases remaining between them.

The rearrangement joins TRBV11-3 to TRBJ2-1; no firm D call. CDR3 length: 15 amino acids. Germline V gene lookup returns CDR1 SGHNT and CDR2 YENEEA. V was shortened by 5 bases and J by 1 base, with 12 bases between the two germline ends. The chain's CDR3 is CASSQRRVSYNEQFF. In DNA form, the CDR3 reads TGTGCCAGCAGCCAAAGACGGGTGTCCTACAATGAGCAGTTCTTC.

J is TRBJ2-7 and V is TRBV7-9; D unclear. This CDR3 contains 14 residues. V was shortened by 1 base and J by 1 base, with 8 bases between the two germline ends. Germline V gene sequence: CDR1 SEHNR, CDR2 FQNEAQ (reference sequence). CDR3 in amino acids: CASSLVETSYEQYF. The CDR3 DNA follows: TGTGCCAGCAGCTTAGTCGAGACTTCCTACGAGCAGTACTTC.

This CDR3 is CASRQENTGELFF. The CDR3 nucleotides read TGTGCCAGCCGACAGGAGAACACCGGGGAGCTGTTTTTT. This sequence joins TRBV18 and TRBJ2-2; weak D call: TRBD1 (6 bases). V lost 8 bases and J lost 1, with 8 bases in between. Germline CDR1 and CDR2: KGHSH and LQKENI. CDR3 length equals 13 residues.

V is TRBV27 and J is TRBJ1-1, with D hard to call. Germline V gives CDR1 MNHEY, CDR2 SMNVEV (reference sequence). The CDR3 length is 14 residues. V was shortened by 2 bases and J by 4 bases, with 11 bases between the two germline ends. The CDR3 loop reads CASSLVRDGTEAFF. In DNA, the CDR3 is TGTGCCAGCAGTTTAGTGAGGGATGGCACTGAAGCTTTCTTT.

This rearrangement joins TRBV29-1 to TRBJ1-1; D not certain. The germline V and J ends were trimmed by 3 bases and 1 base, with 15 bases remaining between them. CDR3 length: 15 amino acids. Germline V gene lookup returns CDR1 SQVTM and CDR2 ANQGSEA. The DNA of the CDR3 is TGCAGCGTTGAGTTGTGGGCCTTGGGGAACACTGAAGCTTTCTTT. As protein: CSVELWALGNTEAFF.

This clone was seen a few times. This chain links TRBV1 with TRBJ2-7. TRBV1 is reported as a pseudogene. This CDR3 contains 16 residues. This CDR3 reads CTSSQVPSDVCGEQYF. Here the CDR3 DNA reads TGCACCAGCAGCCAAGTTCCGTCGGACGTCTGTGGCGAGCAGTACTTC.

The chain carries TRBV6-4 and TRBJ2-1, with D perhaps matching TRBD1 (6 bases). The germline V and J ends were trimmed by 5 bases and 5 bases, with 10 bases remaining between them. Germline loops: CDR1 MRHNA, CDR2 SNTAGT. This CDR3 region has 13 residues. In DNA, the CDR3 is TGTGCCAGCAGTCGGACAGAAAACAATGAGCAGTTCTTC. This encodes CASSRTENNEQFF.

The chain uses TRBV5-4 and TRBJ1-3; TRBD1 might be the D (5 bases). CDR1 is SGHNT, CDR2 YYREEE, per germline (reference sequence). V shed 0 bases and J shed 4 bases, with 11 bases lying between them. The CDR3 is made up of 15 amino acids. In DNA form, the CDR3 reads TGTGCCAGCAGCTTGGGCAGGGAGTTCGGAAACACCATATATTTT. Residues: CASSLGREFGNTIYF.